In its sample, the clone carrying this T cell receptor beta chain was seen a few times. Germline V gene lookup returns CDR1 MDHEN and CDR2 SYDVKM. V lost 8 bases and J 6 bases, leaving 19 bases between the germline ends. The CDR3 is 15 residues long. In the source study's methods: Amplifying reference gene primers gave estimates of nucleated cell counts. Sequencing was performed with immunoSEQ multiplex PCR; in TCRdb, only in-frame clones are kept and a portion is missing. The D gene and trimming were derived from the DNA, and the V and J assignments and clone size from that table. Here the sample spans about 52,000 clones, about 80% being singletons. This specimen belongs to a study of blood T cell repertoires in COVID-19. Background on the study: Some COVID-19 samples were acute and others convalescent; all came from the United States, Italy and Spain.

This chain connects TRBV28 to TRBJ2-2; TRBD1 is a possible D gene (5 bases). Input material: peripheral blood. This receptor was identified in a man aged 65-85 years with active COVID-19. The CDR3 spells CASSPGSQGSGELFF. The CDR3 coding sequence is TGTGCCAGCTCCCCCGGATCTCAGGGTTCCGGGGAGCTGTTTTTT.